The 18 T cell receptor beta chains below come from one sample, sequenced in a study of CD8+ T cells in alopecia areata. Following RNA extraction, reverse transcription yielded cDNA that acted as the sequencing template. Only in-frame clones appear in the TCRdb table, and some are missing; sequencing was by immunoSEQ multiplex PCR. The sample carries around 100,000 clones, less than 60% recorded once. Treatment denoted: oral pan-JAK inhibitor, 5-10 mg twice daily. Specimen: CD4+ T cells sorted from blood, collected at week 24, from a patient treated with tofacitinib. The origin of the receptors is a human donor with alopecia areata.

CDR3 loop: CASSLSRRTEAFF. In nucleotides, the CDR3 is TGTGCCAGCAGTTTATCCCGGAGGACTGAAGCTTTCTTT. This chain uses TRBV27 with TRBJ1-1; D ambiguous. This CDR3 contains 13 residues. Trimming pared 0 bases from V and 5 bases from J, leaving 7 bases between. Germline lookup yields CDR1 MNHEY and CDR2 SMNVEV (reference sequence).

The chain joins TRBV29-1 to TRBJ2-4; 9 bases are a match to TRBD1. The V gene end was trimmed by 2 bases and the J gene end by 7 bases; junction bases not matched to a gene: 3. CDR1 is SQVTM and CDR2 is ANQGSEA in the germline V gene. The CDR3 extends over 13 amino acids. CDR3 protein: CSVERQGGNIQYF. CDR3 DNA sequence: TGCAGCGTTGAAAGACAGGGGGGCAACATTCAGTACTTC.

This rearrangement joins TRBV9 to TRBJ2-2, with 13 bases that match TRBD2. The CDR3 covers 19 residues. Unmatched junction bases numbered 12, after V lost 2 bases and J lost 5 bases. CDR1 SGDLS and CDR2 YYNGEE come from the germline V gene. CDR3 protein: CASSVPSGWTSGGTGELFF. CDR3 nucleotides: TGTGCCAGCAGCGTTCCTAGCGGTTGGACTAGCGGGGGAACCGGGGAGCTGTTTTTT. Drawing the rest from reference TRBV9 and TRBJ2-2, the complete variable domain is DSGVTQTPKHLITATGQRVTLRCSPRSGDLSVYWYQQSLDQGLQFLIQYYNGEERAKGNILERFSAQQFPDLHSELNLSSLELGDSALYFCASSVPSGWTSGGTGELFFGEGSRLTVL.

The gene calls are TRBV29-1 and TRBJ2-7, with 9 bases matching TRBD1. This CDR3 has 13 residues. The ends lost 3 bases at V and 9 bases at J; junction bases unmatched: 9. Germline lookup yields CDR1 SQVTM and CDR2 ANQGSEA. This CDR3 reads CSVEVTGGAWQYF. Here the CDR3 DNA reads TGCAGCGTTGAGGTAACAGGGGGCGCGTGGCAGTACTTC.

The chain is built from TRBV7-9 and TRBJ1-2, with D possibly matching TRBD1 (6 bases). CDR1 is SEHNR, CDR2 FQNEAQ, per germline (reference sequence). The CDR3 covers 13 residues. Trimming removed 7 bases at V and 4 bases at J, with 13 bases between. The CDR3 loop reads CASNRQEVYGYTF. DNA for the CDR3: TGTGCCAGCAACAGACAGGAGGTCTATGGCTACACCTTC.

V gene TRBV29-1 combines with J gene TRBJ2-5; D gene ambiguous. The CDR3 totals 10 residues. Germline CDR1 is SQVTM and CDR2 is ANQGSEA. Trimming shortened V by 5 bases and J by 4 bases, and 5 bases separated the two germline ends. The CDR3 protein is CSVFLETQYF. In DNA form, the CDR3 reads TGCAGCGTTTTCCTAGAGACCCAGTACTTC.

This clone showed up just once. The DNA for the CDR3 is TGTGCCAGCACCCCTTCAGGGGCGGATACGCAGTATTTT. Protein sequence: CASTPSGADTQYF. The rearrangement joins TRBV11-3 to TRBJ2-3, with TRBD1 as a possible D gene (6 bases). Trimming left V 7 bases short and J 6 bases short, with 14 bases between. The CDR3 spans 13 residues. From germline, CDR1 is SGHNT and CDR2 YENEEA.

The V and J genes are TRBV10-3 and TRBJ1-2; 10 nucleotides match TRBD1. The germline V gene encodes CDR1 ENHRY and CDR2 SYGVKD. Losses at the gene ends were 7 bases for V and 4 bases for J; bases not matched to a gene: 6. CDR3 length: 14 residues. The CDR3 bases are TGTGCCATCAAGAGACAGGGGGCAGGCTATGGCTACACCTTC. This gives the protein CAIKRQGAGYGYTF.

The V call is TRBV7-2, the J call TRBJ1-6; D is perhaps TRBD1 (5 bases). V dropped 2 bases and J dropped 14 bases, with 19 bases sitting between them. The CDR3 contains 15 residues. Per the germline V gene, CDR1 is SGHTA and CDR2 is FQGNSA. CDR3 nucleotide sequence: TGTGCCAGCAGCTTATCGGACATGGGACTTCTGACCCTCCACTTT. Translating gives CASSLSDMGLLTLHF.

This chain links TRBV7-2 with TRBJ2-7; 14 bases fit TRBD2. V lost 1 base, J lost 5 bases, and 10 bases stayed unmatched. Germline loops: CDR1 SGHTA, CDR2 FQGNSA. The CDR3 totals 18 residues. The CDR3 is CASSLVGTSGGITHEQYF. DNA for the CDR3: TGTGCCAGCAGCTTAGTTGGGACTAGCGGGGGCATCACTCACGAGCAGTACTTC.

The chain carries TRBV6-1 and TRBJ1-2; 7 bases are shared with TRBD1. The CDR3 has 14 residues. Trimming took 3 bases from V and 5 from J; bases not matched to a gene: 6. The germline V gene has CDR1 MNHNS and CDR2 SASEGT. The CDR3, as DNA: TGTGCCAGCAGTGACCAGGGGGGCTGGTATGGCTACACCTTC. Its protein is CASSDQGGWYGYTF.

This clone was observed a few times. The chain links TRBV27 to TRBJ1-5, with TRBD1 matching over 7 bases. In germline, CDR1 is MNHEY, CDR2 SMNVEV (reference sequence). V trimming: 6 bases; J trimming: 0 bases; junction bases outside the gene matches: 5. This CDR3 spans 15 amino acids. The CDR3 is CASSLQGNSNQPQHF. In nucleotides, the CDR3 is TGTGCCAGCAGCCTACAGGGGAATAGCAATCAGCCCCAGCATTTT.

The chain uses TRBV7-6 and TRBJ1-5, with D perhaps matching TRBD1 (5 bases). Germline CDR1 and CDR2: SGHVS and FNYEAQ. V lost 5 bases and J 3 bases, leaving 14 bases between the germline ends. This CDR3 is built from 15 residues. CDR3 coding DNA: TGTGCCAGCAGCCAAAGTTCAGGGTTCAATCAGCCCCAGCATTTT. This translates into CASSQSSGFNQPQHF.

This clone occurred a few times. The rearrangement joins TRBV30 to TRBJ2-3; 12 positions agree with TRBD2. This CDR3 contains 17 residues. The germline CDR1 and CDR2 sequences are GTSNPN and SVGIG (reference sequence). J gave up 1 base and V 8 bases, and 13 bases lay outside the gene matches. The CDR3 sequence: CATYLAGGPSRTDTQYF. In DNA form, the CDR3 reads TGTGCCACCTATCTAGCGGGGGGGCCTTCCCGCACAGATACGCAGTATTTT.

The chain recombines TRBV28 with TRBJ1-2; D unclear. The ends were cut back, 7 bases at V and 4 bases at J, with 16 bases in the middle. This CDR3 spans 14 amino acids. CDR1 and CDR2 from the germline V gene are MDHEN and SYDVKM. The CDR3 sequence is CASIRASGVYGYTF. The CDR3 DNA reads TGTGCCAGCATCCGAGCATCCGGGGTCTATGGCTACACCTTC.

This clone has more than one count but fewer than ten. J is TRBJ2-5 and V is TRBV5-1; the match to TRBD2 covers 7 bases. CDR3 length equals 14 residues. Germline CDR1 SGHRS, CDR2 YFSETQ. V lost 2 bases to trimming and J lost 4 bases; unmatched junction nucleotides: 5. CDR3 residues: CASSFGLERETQYF. DNA of the CDR3: TGCGCCAGCAGCTTCGGACTAGAAAGAGAGACCCAGTACTTC.

This clone appeared a few times. CDR3 sequence (DNA): TGCAGCGTCAACAGGGGGCCGAACACTGAAGCTTTCTTT. This encodes CSVNRGPNTEAFF. The chain is built from TRBV29-1 and TRBJ1-1; 9 bases match TRBD1. The CDR3 totals 13 residues. J was trimmed by 1 base and V by 6 bases; bases with no gene match: 3. Germline CDR1 and CDR2: SQVTM and ANQGSEA.

The chain carries TRBV10-3 and TRBJ2-3, with 7 bases aligning to TRBD2. The CDR3 covers 15 residues. V lost 3 bases and J lost 0; bases outside the gene matches: 3. The germline gives CDR1 ENHRY, CDR2 SYGVKD. The CDR3 region is CAISDASGSTDTQYF. The CDR3 DNA follows: TGTGCCATCAGTGACGCTAGCGGAAGCACAGATACGCAGTATTTT.